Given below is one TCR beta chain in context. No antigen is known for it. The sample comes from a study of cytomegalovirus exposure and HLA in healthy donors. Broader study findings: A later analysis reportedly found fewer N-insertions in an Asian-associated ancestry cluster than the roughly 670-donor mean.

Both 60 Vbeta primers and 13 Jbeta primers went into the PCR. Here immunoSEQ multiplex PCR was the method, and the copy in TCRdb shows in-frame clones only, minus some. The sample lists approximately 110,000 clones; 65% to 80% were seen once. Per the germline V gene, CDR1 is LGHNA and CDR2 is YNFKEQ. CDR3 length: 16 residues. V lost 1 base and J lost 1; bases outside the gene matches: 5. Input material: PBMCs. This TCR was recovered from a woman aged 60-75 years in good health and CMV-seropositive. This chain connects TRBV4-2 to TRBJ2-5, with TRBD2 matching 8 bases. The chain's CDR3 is CASSQGLANFQETQYF. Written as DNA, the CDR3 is TGTGCCAGCAGCCAAGGACTAGCGAATTTCCAAGAGACCCAGTACTTC.